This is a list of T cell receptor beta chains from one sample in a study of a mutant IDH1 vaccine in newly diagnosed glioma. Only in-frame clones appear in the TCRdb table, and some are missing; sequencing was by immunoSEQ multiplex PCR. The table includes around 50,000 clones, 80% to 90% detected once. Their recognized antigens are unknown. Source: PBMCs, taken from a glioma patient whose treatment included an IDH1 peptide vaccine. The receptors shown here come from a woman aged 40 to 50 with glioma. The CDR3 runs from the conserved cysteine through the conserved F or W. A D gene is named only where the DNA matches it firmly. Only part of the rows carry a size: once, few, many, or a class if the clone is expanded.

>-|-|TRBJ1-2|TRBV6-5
TGTGCCAGCAGTTACCGACGGGGAAACTATGGCTACACCTTC
CASSYRRGNYGYTF
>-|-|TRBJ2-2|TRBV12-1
TGTGCCAGCAGCGCCCGACTAGTTTGTTCCGGGGAGCTGTTTTTT
CASSARLVCSGELFF
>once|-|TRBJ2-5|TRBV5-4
TGTGCCAGCAGCTTGGAGTCAGGAAAGACCCAGTACTTC
CASSLESGKTQYF
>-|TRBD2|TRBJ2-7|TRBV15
TGTGCCACCAGCAGAGCCGGACTAGCGGGAGAGCAGTACTTC
CATSRAGLAGEQYF
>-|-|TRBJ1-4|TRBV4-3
TGCGCCAGCAGCCAAGTGCAGGGGTTAAACGAAAAACTGTTTTTT
CASSQVQGLNEKLFF
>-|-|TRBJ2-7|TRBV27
TGTGCCAGCAGTTTTCAGGGCGGGAACGAGCAGTACTTC
CASSFQGGNEQYF
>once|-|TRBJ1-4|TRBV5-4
TGTGCCAGCAGCTTGGAGGGGCTGGCTGAAAAACTGTTTTTT
CASSLEGLAEKLFF
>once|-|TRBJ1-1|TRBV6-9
TGTGCCAGCAGTTATTCGAGTCCGGGGGGAGTGTACACTGAAGCTTTCTTT
CASSYSSPGGVYTEAFF
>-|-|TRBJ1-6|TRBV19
TGTGCCAGTAGTCCCCGCATTATTAATTCACCCCTCCACTTT
CASSPRIINSPLHF
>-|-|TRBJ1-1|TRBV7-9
TGTGCCGGAGGAGGGGGGAACACTGAAGCTTTCTTT
CAGGGGNTEAFF
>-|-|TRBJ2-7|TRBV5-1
TGCGCCAGCAGCTTGGTGCCGTCTTTTAGTTTTAGCTCCTACGAGCAGTACTTC
CASSLVPSFSFSSYEQYF
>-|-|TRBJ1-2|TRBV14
TGTGCCAGCAGCCAATCGAGGCGGCGCTATGGCTACACCTTC
CASSQSRRRYGYTF
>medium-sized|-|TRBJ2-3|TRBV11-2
TGTGCCAGCAGCTTAGACTTCTGGGGCCCCCAGTATTTT
CASSLDFWGPQYF
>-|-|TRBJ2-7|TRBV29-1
TGCAGCGTTGGGGGGCAGACCTACGAGCAGTACTTC
CSVGGQTYEQYF
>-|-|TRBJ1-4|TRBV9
TGTGCCAGCAGCGTAGGTTGGGCCACTAATGAAAAACTGTTTTTT
CASSVGWATNEKLFF
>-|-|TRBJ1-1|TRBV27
TGTGCCAGCAGTTTAATCTCGAACACTGAAGCTTTCTTT
CASSLISNTEAFF
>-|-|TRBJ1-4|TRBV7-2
TGTGCCAGCAGCCCCGGCACTAATGAAAAACTGTTTTTT
CASSPGTNEKLFF
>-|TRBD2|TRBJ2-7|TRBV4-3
TGCGCCAGCAGCCAAGAGGAGCGGGGGGTTTACGAGCAGTACTTC
CASSQEERGVYEQYF
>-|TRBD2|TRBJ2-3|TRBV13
TGTGCCAGCAGCTTCTGGACTAGCGGGGGGCGGAGCACAGATACGCAGTATTTT
CASSFWTSGGRSTDTQYF
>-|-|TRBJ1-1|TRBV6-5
TGTGCCAGCAGTCCGGGACGGGGGAACACTGAAGCTTTCTTT
CASSPGRGNTEAFF
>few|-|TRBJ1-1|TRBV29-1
TGCAGCGTCAGGACGGACGGGAACACTGAAGCTTTCTTT
CSVRTDGNTEAFF
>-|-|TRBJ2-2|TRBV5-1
TGCGCCAGCAGCTTCCTAACACCGAACACCGGGGAGCTGTTTTTT
CASSFLTPNTGELFF
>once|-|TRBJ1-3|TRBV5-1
TGCGCCAGCAGCTTGGAACTGTCCTACTCTGGAAACACCATATATTTT
CASSLELSYSGNTIYF
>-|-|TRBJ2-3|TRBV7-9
TGTGCCAGCAGCTTACCCCCTAGCACAGATACGCAGTATTTT
CASSLPPSTDTQYF